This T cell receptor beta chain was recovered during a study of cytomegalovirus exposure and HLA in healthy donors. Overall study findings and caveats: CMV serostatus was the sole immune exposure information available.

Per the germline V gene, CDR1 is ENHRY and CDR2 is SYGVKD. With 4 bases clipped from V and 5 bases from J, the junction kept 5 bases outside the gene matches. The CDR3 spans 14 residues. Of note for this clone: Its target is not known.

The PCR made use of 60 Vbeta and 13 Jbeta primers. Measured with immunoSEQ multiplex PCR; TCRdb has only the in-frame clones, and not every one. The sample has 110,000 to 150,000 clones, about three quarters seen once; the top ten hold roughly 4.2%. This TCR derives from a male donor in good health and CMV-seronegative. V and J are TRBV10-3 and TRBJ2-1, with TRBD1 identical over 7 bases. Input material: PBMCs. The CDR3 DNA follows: TGTGCCATCAGTGCCGGGACAGTCGACAATGAGCAGTTCTTC. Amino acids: CAISAGTVDNEQFF.